The table lists the clone carrying this TCR beta chain with a count of one. As yet, its antigen is unknown. This may arise from a read error, as a much more abundant clone is one base away. Study-wide findings and caveats: Tumor Tregs overlapped most with tumor, then blood, naive CD4+ cells.

TCRdb redid the calling of the 5' RACE reads with MiXCR, one entry per CDR3 protein. The sample shows some 13,000 distinct CDR3 sequences, less than 25% of them seen only once. Looked up from germline, CDR1 is DFQATT and CDR2 is SNEGSKA (reference sequence). The CDR3 contains 15 residues. This TCR was recovered from a female donor with breast cancer. The material sequenced was naive CD4+ T cells sorted from blood. The subset was: naive CD4+ T cells, CD4+CD45RA+CD25-. The genes are TRBV20-1 and TRBJ2-7, with D tentatively TRBD1 (6 bases). DNA of the CDR3: TGCAGTGCTAAACGAAATCAGGGGCCCTCCTACGAGGAGTACTTC. Protein product: CSAKRNQGPSYEEYF.